The clone carrying this TCR beta chain came up once. This entry is derived from a study of blood T cell repertoires in COVID-19. Study-wide background: Sample material is recorded as cDNA or gDNA derived from T cells, B-cell-depleted T cells, or PBMCs.

The Seattle patients joined while their infection was active and were tracked longitudinally afterward. Study processing details: The authors estimated nucleated cell counts from reference gene primer amplification. Only in-frame clones appear in the TCRdb table, and some are missing; sequencing was by immunoSEQ multiplex PCR. V, J and clone size were drawn from that table, and D and trimming were deduced from the DNA. Of about 220,000 clones in the sample, around four fifths were seen once. The CDR3 is 15 amino acids. The germline gives CDR1 KGHSH, CDR2 LQKENI. With V trimmed by 2 bases and J by 6 bases, 6 bases remained unmatched.

V usage is TRBV18 and J usage is TRBJ2-2, with 7 nucleotides matching TRBD1. The receptor was isolated from an elderly woman with COVID-19, enrolled during active disease. The material sequenced was peripheral blood. Here the CDR3 reads CASSPVQGIAGELFF. CDR3 DNA sequence: TGTGCCAGCTCACCAGTACAGGGGATCGCCGGGGAGCTGTTTTTT.